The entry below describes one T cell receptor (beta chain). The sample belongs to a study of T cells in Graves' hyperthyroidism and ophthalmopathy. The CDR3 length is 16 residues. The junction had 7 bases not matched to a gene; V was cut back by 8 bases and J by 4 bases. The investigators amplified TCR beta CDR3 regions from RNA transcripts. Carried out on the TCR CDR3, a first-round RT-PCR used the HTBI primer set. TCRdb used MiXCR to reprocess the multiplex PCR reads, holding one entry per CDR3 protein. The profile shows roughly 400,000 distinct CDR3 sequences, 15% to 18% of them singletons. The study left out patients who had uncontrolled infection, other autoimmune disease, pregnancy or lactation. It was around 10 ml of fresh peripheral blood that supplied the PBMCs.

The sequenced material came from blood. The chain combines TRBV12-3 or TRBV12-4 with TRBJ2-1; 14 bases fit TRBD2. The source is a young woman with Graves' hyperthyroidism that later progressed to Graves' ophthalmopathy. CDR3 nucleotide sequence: TGTGCCAGCGGGGGACTAGCGGGAGTCGCGTACAATGAGCAGTTCTTC. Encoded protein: CASGGLAGVAYNEQFF.